Listed here are 6 T cell receptor beta chains from one sample, sequenced in a study of Graves' ophthalmopathy and Graves' hyperthyroidism. Amplification from RNA transcripts yielded the TCR beta CDR3 regions. The workflow started with a first-round RT-PCR run with HTBI primers and then moved on to a second-round multiplex PCR. From the multiplex PCR reads, TCRdb called clonotypes with MiXCR, one entry per CDR3 protein. The sample carries about 1.2 million distinct CDR3 sequences, about two fifths recorded once. The sequenced sample was peripheral blood or thyroid tissue (not recorded which). The receptors shown here come from an adult man with Graves' hyperthyroidism.

This clonotype has ten or more counts. The chain joins TRBV7-9 to TRBJ2-7; TRBD1 or TRBD2 may be the D gene (5 bases each). The CDR3 covers 14 residues. CDR1 and CDR2 (germline): SEHNR, FQNEAQ (reference sequence). Trimming left V 2 bases short and J 3 bases short, with 11 bases between. The chain's CDR3 is CASSLWDGYYEQYF. In DNA, the CDR3 is TGTGCCAGCAGCTTATGGGACGGATACTACGAGCAGTACTTC.

This clonotype was observed at least ten times. The chain couples TRBV5-1 to TRBJ2-5, with 8 bases matching TRBD2. This CDR3 region has 15 residues. The junction had 3 bases not matched to a gene; V was cut back by 0 bases and J by 2 bases. CDR1 and CDR2 (germline): SGHRS, YFSETQ. CDR3 bases: TGCGCCAGCAGCTTGGCACTAGCGGCACAAGAGACCCAGTACTTC. This gives the protein CASSLALAAQETQYF.

V is TRBV19 and J is TRBJ2-6; TRBD1 matches at 9 bases. Germline-derived CDR1 and CDR2 are LNHDA and SQIVND (reference sequence). The CDR3 runs 19 residues. The V and J ends lost 6 bases and 2 bases, in that order; junction bases with no gene match: 14. This CDR3 reads CASRKLTGTGRTGANVLTF. The CDR3 DNA is TGTGCCAGTAGGAAACTCACCGGGACAGGGAGGACTGGGGCCAACGTCCTGACTTTC.

In this sample, this clonotype turned up many times. The genes are TRBV12-3 or TRBV12-4 and TRBJ1-5; D might be TRBD1 (5 bases). This CDR3 region has 17 residues. Trimming took off 4 bases at V and 1 base at J, with 17 bases between the two ends. CDR3 protein: CASSWGVGGGSNQPQHF. In DNA, the CDR3 is TGTGCCAGCAGTTGGGGGGTTGGGGGAGGCAGCAATCAGCCCCAGCATTTT.

This clonotype occurred a few times. The chain links TRBV20-1 to TRBJ1-1; the match to TRBD1 covers 7 bases. The V gene's germline CDR1 is DFQATT and CDR2 SNEGSKA (reference sequence). Germline trimming cut 3 bases from V and 0 bases from J; bases unmatched to any gene: 10. The CDR3 runs 16 residues. The CDR3 loop is CSARGVRGQLNTEAFF. The CDR3 DNA reads as TGCAGTGCTAGGGGGGTGAGGGGACAGCTGAACACTGAAGCTTTCTTT.

This clonotype was counted a single time. This may arise from a read error, as a much more abundant clone is one base away. The rearrangement joins TRBV7-3 to TRBJ2-5; 7 bases are a match to TRBD2. The DNA end lines up better with TRBJ2-1; the J call may be wrong. Germline V gives CDR1 SGHTA, CDR2 FQGTGA. The CDR3 has 16 amino acids. CDR3 residues: CASSGLLCAGEETQFF. The CDR3, as DNA: TGTGCCAGCAGCGGTCTTTTGTGTGCGGGAGAAGAGACCCAGTTCTTC.